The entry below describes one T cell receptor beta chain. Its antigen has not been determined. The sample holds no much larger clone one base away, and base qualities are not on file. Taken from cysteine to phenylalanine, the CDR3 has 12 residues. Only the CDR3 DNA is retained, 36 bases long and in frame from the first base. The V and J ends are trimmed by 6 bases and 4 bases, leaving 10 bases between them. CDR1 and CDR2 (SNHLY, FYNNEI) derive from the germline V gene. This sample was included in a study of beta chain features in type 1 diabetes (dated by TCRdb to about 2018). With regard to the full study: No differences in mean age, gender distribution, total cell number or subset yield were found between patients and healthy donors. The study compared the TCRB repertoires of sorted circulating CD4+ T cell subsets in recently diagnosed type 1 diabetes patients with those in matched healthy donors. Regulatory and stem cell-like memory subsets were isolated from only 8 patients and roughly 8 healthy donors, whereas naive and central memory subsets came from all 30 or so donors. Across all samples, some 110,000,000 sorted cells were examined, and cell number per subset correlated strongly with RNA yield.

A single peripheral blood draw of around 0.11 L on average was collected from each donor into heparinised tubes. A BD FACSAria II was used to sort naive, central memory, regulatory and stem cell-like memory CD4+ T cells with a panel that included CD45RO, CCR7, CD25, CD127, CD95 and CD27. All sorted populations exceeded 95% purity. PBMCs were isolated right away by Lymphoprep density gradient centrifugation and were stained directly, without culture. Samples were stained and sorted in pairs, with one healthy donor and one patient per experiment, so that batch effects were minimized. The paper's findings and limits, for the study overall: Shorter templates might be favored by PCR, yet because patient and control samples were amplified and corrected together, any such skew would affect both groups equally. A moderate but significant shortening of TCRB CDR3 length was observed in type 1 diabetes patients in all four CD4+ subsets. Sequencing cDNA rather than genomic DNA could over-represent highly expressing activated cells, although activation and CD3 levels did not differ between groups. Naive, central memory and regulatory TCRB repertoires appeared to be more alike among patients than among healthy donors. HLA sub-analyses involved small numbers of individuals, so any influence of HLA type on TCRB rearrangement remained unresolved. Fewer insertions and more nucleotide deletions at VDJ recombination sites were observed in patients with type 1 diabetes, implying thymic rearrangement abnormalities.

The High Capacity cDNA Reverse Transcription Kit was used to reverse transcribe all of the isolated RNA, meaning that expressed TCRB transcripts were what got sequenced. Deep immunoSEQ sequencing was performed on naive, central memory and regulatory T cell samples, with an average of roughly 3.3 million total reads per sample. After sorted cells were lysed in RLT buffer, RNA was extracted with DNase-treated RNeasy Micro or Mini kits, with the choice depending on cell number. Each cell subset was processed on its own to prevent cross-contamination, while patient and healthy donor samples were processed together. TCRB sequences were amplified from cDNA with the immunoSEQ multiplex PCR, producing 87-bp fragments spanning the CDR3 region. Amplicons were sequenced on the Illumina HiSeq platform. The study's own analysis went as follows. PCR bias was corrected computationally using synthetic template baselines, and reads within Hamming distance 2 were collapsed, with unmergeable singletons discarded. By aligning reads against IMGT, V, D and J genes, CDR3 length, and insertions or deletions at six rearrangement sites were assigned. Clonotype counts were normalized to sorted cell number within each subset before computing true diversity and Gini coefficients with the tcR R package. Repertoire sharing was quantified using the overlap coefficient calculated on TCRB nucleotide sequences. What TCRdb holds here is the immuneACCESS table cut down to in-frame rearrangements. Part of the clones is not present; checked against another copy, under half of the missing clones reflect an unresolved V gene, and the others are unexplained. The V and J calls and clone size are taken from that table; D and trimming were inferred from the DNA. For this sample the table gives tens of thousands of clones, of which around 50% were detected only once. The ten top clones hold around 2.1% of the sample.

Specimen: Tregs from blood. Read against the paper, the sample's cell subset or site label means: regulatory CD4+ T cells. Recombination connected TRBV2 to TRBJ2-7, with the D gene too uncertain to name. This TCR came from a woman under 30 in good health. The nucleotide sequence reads TGTGCCAGCAGCCTTAACACGTACGAGCAGTACTTC. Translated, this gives CASSLNTYEQYF.